This entry features one TCR beta chain sequence. Its specificity is unknown. Per the original methods: What underpinned the distant-metastasis classifier for papillary thyroid cancer was the set of CDR3 differences across clinicopathological groups. TCRdb recomputed clones from the PCR reads via MiXCR. The V and J calls follow TCRdb's processing rather than the paper's. The profile covers 30,000 to 35,000 clones, with around 32% appearing a single time and approximately 30% taken by the ten largest. This sample was taken from a study of metastatic and nonmetastatic thyroid tumors. As for the study in general: Comparison of repertoires was carried out across blood and tumor or nodule tissue from malignant and benign thyroid patients.

General study points: Malignant tumors reportedly showed significantly higher TCR beta diversity than benign nodules in both blood and tumor.

Among the patients, none had received any treatment before thyroid surgery. The CDR3 is 14 residues long. Germline V CDR1 and CDR2: SGHAT, FQNNGV. J gave up 6 bases and V 7 bases, and 9 bases lay outside the gene matches. The chain combines TRBV11-2 with TRBJ2-7; 10 bases line up with TRBD1. Sequenced input: blood. The TCR sequence derives from a female donor with papillary thyroid cancer or a benign thyroid nodule (not recorded which). Some clones in this sample may be carry-over from other donors' samples. The CDR3 spells CASTPERTGGEQYF. DNA for the CDR3: TGTGCCAGCACCCCGGAACGGACAGGGGGCGAGCAGTACTTC.